This T cell receptor (beta chain) was recorded in a study of CD8 T cells in Susac syndrome. The authors sequenced TCR beta from blood CD8+ and CD4+ T cells. The CD8+ and CD4+ T cells were isolated magnetically using a negative isolation approach, whereas the TEMRA cells were enriched by FACS. V trimming: 2 bases; J trimming: 1 base; junction bases outside the gene matches: 8. CDR3 length: 18 amino acids. Germline CDR1 and CDR2: SGHRS and YFSETQ. Random hexamers served to reverse transcribe about 0.5 to 1 ug RNA. An immunoSEQ multiplex PCR amplified TCR beta CDR3 over 54 Vbeta and 13 Jbeta. Each CDR3 protein is one row after TCRdb ran MiXCR on the immunoSEQ multiplex PCR reads. The sample shows 90,000 to 150,000 distinct CDR3 sequences, 94% of them seen only once.

J is TRBJ2-6 and V is TRBV5-1; TRBD1 matches at 8 bases. This TCR was recovered from a human donor in good health. Sample: CD4+ T cells from PBMCs. The CDR3 spells CASSFLGQGRSGANVLTF. The CDR3 DNA reads as TGCGCCAGCAGCTTTCTCGGACAGGGACGGTCTGGGGCCAACGTCCTGACTTTC.